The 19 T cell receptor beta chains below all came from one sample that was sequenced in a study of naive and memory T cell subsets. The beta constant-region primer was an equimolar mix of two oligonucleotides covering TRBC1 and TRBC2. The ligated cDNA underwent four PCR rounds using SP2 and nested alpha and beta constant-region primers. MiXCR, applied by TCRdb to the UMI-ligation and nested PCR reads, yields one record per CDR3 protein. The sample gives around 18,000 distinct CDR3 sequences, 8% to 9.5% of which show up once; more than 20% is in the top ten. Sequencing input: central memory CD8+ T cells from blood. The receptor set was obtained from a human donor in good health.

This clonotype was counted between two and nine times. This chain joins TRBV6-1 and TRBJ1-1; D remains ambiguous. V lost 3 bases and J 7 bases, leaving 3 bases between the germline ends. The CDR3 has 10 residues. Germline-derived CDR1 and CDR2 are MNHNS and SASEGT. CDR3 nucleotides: TGTGCCAGCAGTGACTATGAAGCTTTCTTT. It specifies CASSDYEAFF.

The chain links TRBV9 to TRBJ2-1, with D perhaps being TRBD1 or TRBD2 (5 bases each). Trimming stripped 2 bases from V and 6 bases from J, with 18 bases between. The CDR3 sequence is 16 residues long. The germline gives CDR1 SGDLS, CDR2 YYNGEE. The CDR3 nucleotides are TGTGCCAGCAGCGTCTCCGGGACGTGGACCTCCAATGAGCAGTTCTTC. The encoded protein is CASSVSGTWTSNEQFF.

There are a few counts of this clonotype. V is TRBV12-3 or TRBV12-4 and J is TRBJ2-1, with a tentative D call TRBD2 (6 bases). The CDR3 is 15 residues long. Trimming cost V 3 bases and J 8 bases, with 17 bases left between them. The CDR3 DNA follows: TGTGCCAGCAGTTTTTGGCTAGCGCTAGGCGATGAGCAGTTCTTC. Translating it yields CASSFWLALGDEQFF.

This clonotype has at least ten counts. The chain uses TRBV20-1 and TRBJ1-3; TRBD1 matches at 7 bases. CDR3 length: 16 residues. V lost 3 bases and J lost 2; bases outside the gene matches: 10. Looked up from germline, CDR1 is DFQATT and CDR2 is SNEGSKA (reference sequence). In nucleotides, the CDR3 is TGCAGTGCTAGGGAGACAGGGTTGGTTACTGGAAACACCATATATTTT. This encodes CSARETGLVTGNTIYF.

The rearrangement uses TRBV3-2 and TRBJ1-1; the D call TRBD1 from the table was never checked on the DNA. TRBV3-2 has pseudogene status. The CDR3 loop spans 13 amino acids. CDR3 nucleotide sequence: TGTGCCAGCAGCCGGAAGGACACCAATCTGGCTTTCTTT. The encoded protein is CASSRKDTNLAFF.

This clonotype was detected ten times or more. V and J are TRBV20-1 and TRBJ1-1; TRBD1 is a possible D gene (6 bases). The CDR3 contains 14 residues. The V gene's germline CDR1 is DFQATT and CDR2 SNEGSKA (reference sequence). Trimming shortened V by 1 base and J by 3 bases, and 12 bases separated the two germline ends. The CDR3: CSARVGRGHTEAFF. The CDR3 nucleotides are TGCAGTGCTAGAGTAGGCAGGGGACACACTGAAGCTTTCTTT.

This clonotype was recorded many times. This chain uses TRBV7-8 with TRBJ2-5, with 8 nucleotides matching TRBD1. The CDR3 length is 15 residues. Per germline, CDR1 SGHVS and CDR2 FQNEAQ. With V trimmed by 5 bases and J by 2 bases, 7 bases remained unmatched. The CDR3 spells CASSPPGTGQETQYF. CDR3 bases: TGTGCCAGCAGCCCACCAGGGACAGGTCAAGAGACCCAGTACTTC.

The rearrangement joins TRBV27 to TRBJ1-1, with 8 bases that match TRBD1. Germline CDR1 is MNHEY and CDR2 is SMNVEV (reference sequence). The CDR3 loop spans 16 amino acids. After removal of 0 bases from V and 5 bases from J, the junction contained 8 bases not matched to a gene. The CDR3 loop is CASSLSPRQGRTEAFF. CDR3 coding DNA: TGTGCCAGCAGTTTATCGCCGAGACAGGGGAGGACTGAAGCTTTCTTT.

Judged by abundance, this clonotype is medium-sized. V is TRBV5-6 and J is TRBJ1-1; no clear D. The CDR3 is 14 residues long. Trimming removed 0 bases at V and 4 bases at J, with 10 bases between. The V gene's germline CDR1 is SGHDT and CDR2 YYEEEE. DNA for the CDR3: TGTGCCAGCAGCTTGGAGTGGGTATCCACTGAAGCTTTCTTT. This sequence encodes CASSLEWVSTEAFF.

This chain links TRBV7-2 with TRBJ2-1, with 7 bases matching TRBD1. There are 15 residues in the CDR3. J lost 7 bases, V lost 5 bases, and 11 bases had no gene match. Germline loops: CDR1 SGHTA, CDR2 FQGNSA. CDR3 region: CASSPGVGGSNEQFF. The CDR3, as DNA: TGTGCCAGCAGCCCCGGGGTAGGGGGCTCAAATGAGCAGTTCTTC.

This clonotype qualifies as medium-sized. The CDR3 DNA reads TGCGCCAGCAGCCAAGAGCAGGGCATGAACACTGAAGCTTTCTTT. Amino acids: CASSQEQGMNTEAFF. This rearrangement joins TRBV4-3 to TRBJ1-1; possibly TRBD1 for D (5 bases). The CDR3 loop spans 15 amino acids. The germline CDR1 and CDR2 sequences are LGHNA and YSLEER. V lost 0 bases and J 0 bases, leaving 8 bases between the germline ends.

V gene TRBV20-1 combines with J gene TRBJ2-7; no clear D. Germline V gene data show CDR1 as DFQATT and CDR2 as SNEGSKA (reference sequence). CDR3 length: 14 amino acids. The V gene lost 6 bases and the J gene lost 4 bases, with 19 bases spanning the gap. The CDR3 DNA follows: TGCAGTGCCTCTTCTGCATTATTATGGTACGAGCAGTACTTC. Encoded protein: CSASSALLWYEQYF.

CDR3 region: CSARDHQGETQYF. The CDR3 DNA reads TGCAGTGCTAGAGATCACCAGGGGGAGACCCAGTACTTC. The V and J genes are TRBV20-1 and TRBJ2-5, with D maybe TRBD1 (6 bases). CDR1 is DFQATT and CDR2 is SNEGSKA in the germline V gene (reference sequence). CDR3 size: 13 residues. The germline V and J ends were trimmed by 0 bases and 5 bases, with 10 bases remaining between them.

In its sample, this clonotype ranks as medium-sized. The CDR3 sequence: CASSQEGQGGGRDEQFF. CDR3 bases: TGTGCCAGCAGCCAAGAGGGACAGGGAGGTGGTCGGGATGAGCAGTTCTTC. This chain joins TRBV4-2 and TRBJ2-1, with TRBD1 matching over 9 bases. V lost 0 bases, J lost 8 bases, and 11 bases stayed unmatched. This CDR3 comprises 17 residues. Germline CDR1 reads LGHNA; CDR2 reads YNFKEQ.

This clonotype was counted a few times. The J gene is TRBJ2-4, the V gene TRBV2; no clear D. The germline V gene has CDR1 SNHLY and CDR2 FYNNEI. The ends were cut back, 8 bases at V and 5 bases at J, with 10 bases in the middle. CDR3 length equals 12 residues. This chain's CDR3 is CASDFGENIQYF. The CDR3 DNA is TGTGCCAGCGATTTCGGCGAAAACATTCAGTACTTC.

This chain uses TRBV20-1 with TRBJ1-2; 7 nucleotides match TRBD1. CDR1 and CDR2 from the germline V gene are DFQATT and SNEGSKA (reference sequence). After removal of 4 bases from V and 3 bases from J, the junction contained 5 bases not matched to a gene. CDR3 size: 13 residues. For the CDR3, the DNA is TGCAGTGCTACCGACAGGGTGGACTATGGCTACACCTTC. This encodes CSATDRVDYGYTF.

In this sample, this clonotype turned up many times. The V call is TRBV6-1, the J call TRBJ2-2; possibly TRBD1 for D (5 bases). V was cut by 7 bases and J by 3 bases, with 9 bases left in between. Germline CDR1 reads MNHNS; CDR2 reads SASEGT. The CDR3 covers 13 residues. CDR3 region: CASTSGYTGELFF. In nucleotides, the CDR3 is TGTGCCAGCACATCAGGGTACACCGGGGAGCTGTTTTTT.

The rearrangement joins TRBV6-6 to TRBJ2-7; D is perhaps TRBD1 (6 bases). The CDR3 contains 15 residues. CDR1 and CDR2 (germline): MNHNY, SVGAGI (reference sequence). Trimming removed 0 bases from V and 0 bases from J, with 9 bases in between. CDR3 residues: CASSYSWDISYEQYF. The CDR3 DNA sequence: TGTGCCAGCAGTTACTCGTGGGACATCTCCTACGAGCAGTACTTC.

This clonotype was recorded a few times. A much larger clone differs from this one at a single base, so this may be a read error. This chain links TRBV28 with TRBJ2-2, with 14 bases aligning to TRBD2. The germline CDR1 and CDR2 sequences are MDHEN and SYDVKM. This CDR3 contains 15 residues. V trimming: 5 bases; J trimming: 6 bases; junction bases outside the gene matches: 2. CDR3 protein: CASSGLAGGPGELFF. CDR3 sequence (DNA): TGTGCCAGCAGTGGACTAGCGGGAGGCCCCGGGGAGCTGTTTTTT. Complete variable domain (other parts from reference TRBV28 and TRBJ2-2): DVKVTQSSRYLVKRTGEKVFLECVQDMDHENMFWYRQDPGLGLRLIYFSYDVKMKEKGDIPEGYSVSREKKERFSLILESASTNQTSMYLCASSGLAGGPGELFFGEGSRLTVL.